These 22 T cell receptor beta chains were sequenced from one sample in a study of early T cells in non-severe SARS-CoV-2 infection. MiXCR was run by TCRdb on the 5' RACE reads, yielding one entry per CDR3 protein. The sample carries tens of thousands of distinct CDR3 sequences, 13% to 15% recorded once. Sequencing used whole blood. These receptor sequences come from an adult who was a healthcare worker with PCR-confirmed SARS-CoV-2 infection or an uninfected control (not recorded which).

Only a few counts were recorded for this clonotype. One end of the junction is discordant with germline, which a read error may explain. The chain carries TRBV7-7 and TRBJ2-5, with a possible D match to TRBD1 (5 bases). Germline V lookup: CDR1 SSHAT, CDR2 FNYEAQ (reference sequence). This CDR3 contains 13 residues. This chain's CDR3 is CASSFQGEETQYF. The CDR3 DNA follows: TGTGCTAGCAGCTTTCAAGGGGAAGAGACCCAGTACTTC.

CDR3 sequence (DNA): TGTGCCAGCAGTTCGAAGAAAAAAGAGACCCAGTACTTC. Residues: CASSSKKKETQYF. This rearrangement joins TRBV28 to TRBJ2-5; D gene uncertain. This CDR3 is 13 amino acids long. Deletions cut 4 bases from V and 3 bases from J, with 9 bases between. The germline V gene has CDR1 MDHEN and CDR2 SYDVKM.

The chain has TRBV24-1 and TRBJ2-3; 10 bases align to TRBD1. J gave up 4 bases and V 7 bases, and 4 bases lay outside the gene matches. The CDR3 has 14 amino acids. The germline V gene has CDR1 KGHDR and CDR2 SFDVKD. CDR3 sequence reads: CATRGQGIPDTQYF. In nucleotides, the CDR3 is TGTGCCACCAGGGGACAGGGGATACCAGATACGCAGTATTTT.

Ten or more counts support this clonotype. The V gene is TRBV11-2, the J gene TRBJ1-1, with no clear D. V gave up 1 base and J gave up 0 bases, with 18 bases separating them. This CDR3 spans 18 amino acids. CDR1 and CDR2 from the germline V gene are SGHAT and FQNNGV. For the CDR3, the DNA is TGTGCCAGCAGCTTAGCCTGGGTCCCGAGGTACATGAACACTGAAGCTTTCTTT. This translates into CASSLAWVPRYMNTEAFF.

V usage is TRBV28 and J usage is TRBJ1-5; the D gene is possibly TRBD1 (5 bases). Germline CDR1 and CDR2: MDHEN and SYDVKM. CDR3 length equals 13 residues. V shed 4 bases and J shed 7 bases, with 11 bases lying between them. The CDR3 nucleotides are TGTGCCAGCAGTTCAGGGTATTCGCAGCCCCAGCATTTT. It codes for CASSSGYSQPQHF.

The gene calls are TRBV5-1 and TRBJ2-7; TRBD1 is a possible D gene (6 bases). The germline V gene has CDR1 SGHRS and CDR2 YFSETQ. The CDR3 spans 15 residues. Trimming shortened V by 0 bases and J by 0 bases, and 10 bases separated the two germline ends. The CDR3 here is CASSLGTARSYEQYF. CDR3 sequence (DNA): TGCGCCAGCAGCTTGGGGACAGCCCGCTCCTACGAGCAGTACTTC. Full variable domain (missing parts from reference TRBV5-1 and TRBJ2-7): KAGVTQTPRYLIKTRGQQVTLSCSPISGHRSVSWYQQTPGQGLQFLFEYFSETQRNKGNFPGRFSGRQFSNSRSEMNVSTLELGDSALYLCASSLGTARSYEQYFGPGTRLTVT.

J is TRBJ2-5 and V is TRBV4-2, with D unresolved. Germline CDR1 LGHNA, CDR2 YNFKEQ. The CDR3 is 15 residues long. Trimming shortened V by 0 bases and J by 0 bases, and 8 bases separated the two germline ends. CDR3 protein: CASSQETAYQETQYF. CDR3 coding DNA: TGTGCCAGCAGCCAAGAAACTGCCTACCAAGAGACCCAGTACTTC.

This clonotype was observed a handful of times. At one of its ends the junction is not consistent with the germline gene, which may arise from a read error. The CDR3: CAISVQRGNTGELFF. CDR3 nucleotides: TGTGCCATCAGCGTTCAGCGGGGGAACACCGGGGAGCTGTTTTTT. The gene calls are TRBV9 and TRBJ2-2, with 7 bases fitting TRBD2. Germline-derived CDR1 and CDR2 are SGDLS and YYNGEE. CDR3 size: 15 residues.

This clonotype came up many times. The rearrangement uses TRBV20-1 and TRBJ2-6; D is perhaps TRBD2 (6 bases). The germline V gene has CDR1 DFQATT and CDR2 SNEGSKA (reference sequence). This CDR3 comprises 15 residues. The V and J ends lost 3 bases and 0 bases respectively, with 9 bases between them. The CDR3 sequence is CSARKEGSGANVLTF. Written as DNA, the CDR3 is TGCAGTGCTAGGAAGGAGGGCTCTGGGGCCAACGTCCTGACTTTC.

This clonotype was detected ten times or more. V and J are TRBV20-1 and TRBJ2-5; possible D gene TRBD1, 5 bases. The CDR3 sequence is 14 residues long. With 1 base removed from V and 5 bases from J, the gap between germline ends came to 14 bases. Germline V gene sequence: CDR1 DFQATT, CDR2 SNEGSKA (reference sequence). The CDR3 DNA is TGCAGTGCTAGAGTCCAGGGTGATTGGGAGACCCAGTACTTC. Its protein product is CSARVQGDWETQYF.

The chain links TRBV11-2 to TRBJ2-2; a possible D gene is TRBD2 (6 bases). Germline loops: CDR1 SGHAT, CDR2 FQNNGV. Between the trimmed V and J ends, which lost 10 bases and 5 bases, there was a span of 17 bases. The CDR3 runs to 14 residues. Here the CDR3 reads CATGGSRETGELFF. CDR3 in DNA: TGTGCCACCGGTGGCTCGCGGGAAACCGGGGAGCTGTTTTTT. The variable domain in full, with the rest retrieved from reference TRBV11-2 and TRBJ2-2, is EAGVAQSPRYKIIEKRQSVAFWCNPISGHATLYWYQQILGQGPKLLIQFQNNGVVDDSQLPKDRFSAERLKGVDSTLKIQPAKLEDSAVYLCATGGSRETGELFFGEGSRLTVL.

The sample holds a few counts of this clonotype. This chain connects TRBV5-1 to TRBJ2-1; possibly TRBD1 for D (6 bases). Trimming pared 4 bases from V and 8 bases from J, leaving 22 bases between. Germline CDR1 is SGHRS and CDR2 is YFSETQ. The CDR3 loop spans 16 amino acids. CDR3 nucleotides: TGCGCCAGCAGCCTCTTGCCCCAGGGGATTTCCGATGAGCAGTTCTTC. The encoded protein is CASSLLPQGISDEQFF.

This clonotype was observed a few times. The V and J genes are TRBV5-4 and TRBJ2-4; weak D call: TRBD2 (6 bases). CDR3 size: 15 residues. Germline lookup yields CDR1 SGHNT and CDR2 YYREEE (reference sequence). The V gene lost 4 bases and the J gene lost 6 bases, with 17 bases spanning the gap. CDR3 amino acids: CASSMGGNVRNIQYF. The CDR3 DNA reads as TGTGCCAGCAGCATGGGGGGAAATGTGAGAAACATTCAGTACTTC.

There are a few counts of this clonotype. V and J are TRBV20-1 and TRBJ1-1; D unresolved. In germline, CDR1 is DFQATT, CDR2 SNEGSKA (reference sequence). The CDR3 runs to 13 residues. With 6 bases removed from V and 4 bases from J, the gap between germline ends came to 15 bases. The CDR3 sequence is CSASRSGRTEAFF. CDR3 nucleotide sequence: TGCAGTGCCTCCCGGTCAGGCCGCACTGAAGCTTTCTTT.

A few counts support this clonotype. The chain carries TRBV11-2 and TRBJ1-1; 10 positions agree with TRBD1. Germline CDR1 reads SGHAT; CDR2 reads FQNNGV. Trimming at V came to 5 bases and at J to 1 base, leaving 4 bases not matched to a gene. The CDR3 has 15 residues. This CDR3 is CASSRTGGGNTEAFF. For the CDR3, the DNA is TGTGCCAGCAGCCGGACAGGGGGAGGGAACACTGAAGCTTTCTTT.

This clonotype was seen more than once but under ten times. This chain connects TRBV3-1 to TRBJ2-3; D is undetermined. The CDR3 contains 17 residues. Germline V gives CDR1 LGHDT, CDR2 YNNKEL (reference sequence). Trimming left V 4 bases short and J 1 base short, with 18 bases between. The CDR3 here is CASSPSVTTQRTDTQYF. The CDR3 nucleotides read TGTGCCAGCAGCCCGTCGGTTACAACTCAACGCACAGATACGCAGTATTTT.

This clonotype was found many times. The CDR3 coding sequence is TGTGCCAGCAGCGGACAGGGAGCTCAGCCCCAGCATTTT. Its protein is CASSGQGAQPQHF. The chain links TRBV2 to TRBJ1-5; 8 bases map to TRBD1. CDR1 SNHLY and CDR2 FYNNEI come from the germline V gene. This CDR3 is built from 13 residues. Losses at the gene ends were 6 bases for V and 6 bases for J; bases not matched to a gene: 4.

The rearrangement joins TRBV10-3 to TRBJ2-3; 11 bases fit TRBD2. The length of the CDR3 is 15 residues. Looked up from germline, CDR1 is ENHRY and CDR2 is SYGVKD. The V and J ends lost 5 bases and 2 bases, in that order; junction bases with no gene match: 3. CDR3 bases: TGTGCCATCAGTTCTAGCGGGGGGCCCACAGATACGCAGTATTTT. This translates into CAISSSGGPTDTQYF.

With respect to this clonotype: A junction end diverges from the germline sequence, so it may reflect a read error. This rearrangement joins TRBV6-5 to TRBJ1-1; D is unclear. The germline CDR1 and CDR2 sequences are MNHEY and SVGAGI. The CDR3 spans 14 residues. The CDR3 bases are TGTGCCAGCAGTTACAACAGACTGAACACTGAAACTTTCTTT. This translates into CASSYNRLNTETFF.

The chain uses TRBV7-9 and TRBJ2-7; 9 bases are shared with TRBD2. The CDR3 runs 17 residues. The trim removed 0 bases at V and 2 bases at J, leaving 8 bases unmatched. CDR1 is SEHNR and CDR2 is FQNEAQ in the germline V gene (reference sequence). CDR3 DNA sequence: TGTGCCAGCAGCTTAGCTCCCTCAGCGGGGGGACCCTACGAGCAGTACTTC. Amino acids: CASSLAPSAGGPYEQYF.

V is TRBV7-2 and J is TRBJ2-3; TRBD2 matches at 7 bases. The V segment lost 8 bases and the J segment 0 bases; nucleotides outside the gene matches: 11. Looked up from germline, CDR1 is SGHTA and CDR2 is FQGNSA. The length of the CDR3 is 16 residues. The CDR3 spells CASAYPPGGSTDTQYF. CDR3 DNA: TGTGCCAGCGCCTACCCACCGGGGGGTAGCACAGATACGCAGTATTTT.

The V call is TRBV12-3 or TRBV12-4, the J call TRBJ1-2; 9 positions agree with TRBD1. The CDR3 runs 16 residues. Trimming cost V 6 bases and J 5 bases; bases outside gene matches: 13. The CDR3 here is CASSRDRARDLYGYTF. The CDR3 region has the DNA TGTGCCAGCAGCCGGGACAGGGCGCGGGATCTATATGGCTACACCTTC.